This T cell receptor beta chain was captured by sequencing in a study of T cell responses to AZD1222 COVID-19 vaccine. Study conclusions and caveats: Vaccine-associated CD4 TCRs spanned spike, dominant at 160-218 and 743-854. Targeting of unmutated variant regions was reportedly seen in nearly half of spike-specific TCRs.

Profiled with immunoSEQ multiplex PCR; TCRdb holds only in-frame clones, not every one. In the table there are around 190,000 clones, roughly 92% of which are singletons. Concerning this clone: Its antigen is not known.

The sequenced sample was peripheral blood, obtained on day 0 of AZD1222 vaccination. The sequence derives from an adult in good health.

CDR3 nucleotides: TGCGCCAGCAGGCTGGGAGCCCTTCGGGAAGTGGAGCAGTACTTC. As protein: CASRLGALREVEQYF. The V call is TRBV5-1, the J call TRBJ2-7; tentatively, D is TRBD2 (5 bases). V lost 5 bases, J lost 7 bases, and 22 bases lay in between. The CDR3 loop spans 15 amino acids. CDR1 is SGHRS and CDR2 is YFSETQ in the germline V gene.